This T cell receptor (beta chain) was sequenced during a study of beta chain features in type 1 diabetes. Across the study: Sorted cells from all samples, numbering 107,917,701, were examined. Study results and limitations: A cDNA-based sequencing approach could over-represent cells with high TCR expression.

Regarding this clone: Antigen: not known.

A CD45RO/CCR7/CD25/CD127/CD95/CD27 panel sorted naive, central memory, regulatory and stem cell-like memory CD4+ cells. What was sequenced were expressed TCRB transcripts, since all of the isolated RNA had been reverse transcribed. Sequencing was performed with immunoSEQ multiplex PCR; in TCRdb, only in-frame clones are kept and a portion is missing. The sample lists some 150,000 clones, 6.9% occurring once. Germline values: CDR1 SGHKS, CDR2 YYEKEE (reference sequence). CDR3 length equals 15 residues. The V segment lost 2 bases and the J segment 5 bases; nucleotides outside the gene matches: 5. The sequenced sample was central memory CD4+ T cells from blood. The receptor comes from a woman in her twenties or thirties in good health. J is TRBJ2-1 and V is TRBV5-5, with 9 positions matching TRBD2. Written as DNA, the CDR3 is TGTGCCAGCAGCTTTCTGGCTAGCGGGAACAATGAGCAGTTCTTC. The encoded protein is CASSFLASGNNEQFF.